Listed below are T cell receptor beta chains from one sample, sequenced in a study of cytomegalovirus exposure and HLA in healthy donors. Only in-frame clones appear in the TCRdb table, and some are missing; sequencing was by immunoSEQ multiplex PCR. Of 90,000 to 120,000 clones listed, 65% are singletons. Material for sequencing was PBMCs. The receptor set was obtained from a man aged 25-45 years in good health and CMV-seropositive. Each CDR3 is given with its conserved first and last residue. Fields, in order: J gene, clone size, V gene, D gene, CDR3 length, CDR3 protein, CDR3 DNA. A D gene is named only where the DNA matches it firmly. Clone size is given for some rows only: seen once, a few or many times, or a class if the clone is expanded.

j_gene: TRBJ1-4
abundance: .
v_gene: TRBV7-2
d_gene: .
len: 15
CDR3aa: CASSLDDRSNEKLFF
CDR3nt: TGTGCCAGCAGCTTAGATGACAGATCTAATGAAAAACTGTTTTTT

j_gene: TRBJ1-4
abundance: .
v_gene: TRBV11-2
d_gene: TRBD1
len: 14
CDR3aa: CASSMGTANEKLFF
CDR3nt: TGTGCCAGCAGTATGGGGACAGCGAATGAAAAACTGTTTTTT

j_gene: TRBJ2-1
abundance: .
v_gene: TRBV4-2
d_gene: TRBD2
len: 16
CDR3aa: CASSQGPGLAYNEQFF
CDR3nt: TGTGCCAGCAGCCAAGGACCGGGACTAGCTTACAATGAGCAGTTCTTC

j_gene: TRBJ1-5
abundance: .
v_gene: TRBV6-5
d_gene: .
len: 15
CDR3aa: CASSPGAWRNQPQHF
CDR3nt: TGTGCCAGCAGTCCAGGGGCCTGGCGCAATCAGCCCCAGCATTTT

j_gene: TRBJ1-2
abundance: .
v_gene: TRBV5-4
d_gene: .
len: 11
CDR3aa: CASSFGGGYTF
CDR3nt: TGTGCCAGCAGCTTCGGAGGCGGCTACACCTTC

j_gene: TRBJ1-1
abundance: .
v_gene: TRBV18
d_gene: .
len: 15
CDR3aa: CASSPPSQRGTEAFF
CDR3nt: TGTGCCAGCTCACCACCGTCCCAAAGGGGCACTGAAGCTTTCTTT

j_gene: TRBJ2-7
abundance: few
v_gene: TRBV2
d_gene: .
len: 15
CDR3aa: CASSLATRLGYEQYF
CDR3nt: TGTGCCAGTAGCCTCGCGACGCGTCTTGGCTACGAGCAGTACTTC

j_gene: TRBJ1-6
abundance: .
v_gene: TRBV6-6
d_gene: TRBD1
len: 14
CDR3aa: CASSAQGNNSPLHF
CDR3nt: TGTGCCAGCAGTGCACAGGGGAATAATTCACCCCTCCACTTT

j_gene: TRBJ2-3
abundance: .
v_gene: TRBV6-6
d_gene: TRBD2
len: 15
CDR3aa: CASRSLAASTDTQYF
CDR3nt: TGTGCCAGCAGGAGTCTAGCGGCCAGCACAGATACGCAGTATTTT

j_gene: TRBJ2-7
abundance: .
v_gene: TRBV29-1
d_gene: TRBD1
len: 12
CDR3aa: CSVQGELYEQYF
CDR3nt: TGCAGCGTCCAGGGGGAGCTCTACGAGCAGTACTTC

j_gene: TRBJ1-1
abundance: few
v_gene: TRBV5-4
d_gene: .
len: 16
CDR3aa: CASLPRGRIDDTEAFF
CDR3nt: TGTGCCAGCCTTCCTAGAGGGCGTATTGATGACACTGAAGCTTTCTTT

j_gene: TRBJ2-3
abundance: .
v_gene: TRBV6-1
d_gene: TRBD1
len: 14
CDR3aa: CASRDRGQSDTQYF
CDR3nt: TGTGCCAGCAGGGACAGGGGGCAATCGGATACGCAGTATTTT

j_gene: TRBJ1-2
abundance: .
v_gene: TRBV7-8
d_gene: .
len: 14
CDR3aa: CASSPPLRAAGYTF
CDR3nt: TGTGCCAGCAGCCCCCCCTTGAGGGCAGCGGGCTACACCTTC

j_gene: TRBJ2-7
abundance: .
v_gene: TRBV6-5
d_gene: TRBD1
len: 14
CDR3aa: CASSYPGTGSEQYF
CDR3nt: TGTGCCAGCAGTTACCCCGGGACAGGGAGCGAGCAGTACTTC

j_gene: TRBJ2-7
abundance: few
v_gene: TRBV18
d_gene: TRBD1
len: 15
CDR3aa: CASSPPTGGRYEQYF
CDR3nt: TGTGCCAGCTCACCCCCGACAGGGGGCAGGTACGAGCAGTACTTC

j_gene: TRBJ2-5
abundance: .
v_gene: TRBV5-1
d_gene: TRBD1
len: 16
CDR3aa: CASSADGTGVWETQYF
CDR3nt: TGCGCCAGCAGCGCAGACGGGACAGGGGTGTGGGAGACCCAGTACTTC

j_gene: TRBJ2-7
abundance: few
v_gene: TRBV14
d_gene: TRBD2
len: 15
CDR3aa: CASSLERGLSYEQYF
CDR3nt: TGTGCCAGCAGCTTGGAGCGGGGGCTCTCCTACGAGCAGTACTTC

j_gene: TRBJ2-4
abundance: once
v_gene: TRBV6-1
d_gene: .
len: 13
CDR3aa: CAIAGYDKNIQYF
CDR3nt: TGTGCCATCGCAGGGTATGACAAAAACATTCAGTACTTC

j_gene: TRBJ1-1
abundance: .
v_gene: TRBV7-9
d_gene: .
len: 14
CDR3aa: CASSSAGRNTEAFF
CDR3nt: TGTGCCAGCAGCTCCGCGGGACGGAACACTGAAGCTTTCTTT

j_gene: TRBJ2-3
abundance: .
v_gene: TRBV6-4
d_gene: .
len: 13
CDR3aa: CASSFDTGDTQYF
CDR3nt: TGTGCCAGCAGTTTCGACACGGGGGATACGCAGTATTTT

j_gene: TRBJ2-5
abundance: .
v_gene: TRBV7-3
d_gene: .
len: 13
CDR3aa: CASSSSSQETQYF
CDR3nt: TGTGCCAGCAGCTCCTCCTCCCAAGAGACCCAGTACTTC

j_gene: TRBJ2-1
abundance: .
v_gene: TRBV13
d_gene: TRBD1
len: 14
CDR3aa: CASRRDRGRNEQFF
CDR3nt: TGTGCCAGCCGAAGGGACAGGGGGCGCAATGAGCAGTTCTTC

j_gene: TRBJ1-1
abundance: .
v_gene: TRBV2
d_gene: .
len: 17
CDR3aa: CASSEALRGGRNTEAFF
CDR3nt: TGTGCCAGCAGTGAAGCGCTTAGGGGTGGAAGGAACACTGAAGCTTTCTTT

j_gene: TRBJ2-5
abundance: .
v_gene: TRBV5-1
d_gene: TRBD2
len: 14
CDR3aa: CASSGGGSQETQYF
CDR3nt: TGCGCCAGCTCCGGGGGGGGGTCCCAAGAGACCCAGTACTTC

j_gene: TRBJ2-3
abundance: .
v_gene: TRBV7-2
d_gene: .
len: 17
CDR3aa: CASRSLRGSESTDTQYF
CDR3nt: TGTGCCAGCAGGTCGCTTAGAGGCTCTGAGAGCACAGATACGCAGTATTTT

j_gene: TRBJ2-3
abundance: .
v_gene: TRBV5-4
d_gene: TRBD2
len: 16
CDR3aa: CASSERGGGARDTQYF
CDR3nt: TGTGCCAGCAGCGAGAGAGGCGGGGGGGCTCGGGATACGCAGTATTTT

j_gene: TRBJ2-7
abundance: .
v_gene: TRBV30
d_gene: TRBD2
len: 15
CDR3aa: CAWSKAGGSSYEQYF
CDR3nt: TGTGCCTGGAGTAAGGCGGGGGGGAGCTCCTACGAGCAGTACTTC

j_gene: TRBJ1-3
abundance: .
v_gene: TRBV25-1
d_gene: .
len: 13
CDR3aa: CASAPTGGNTIYF
CDR3nt: TGTGCCAGCGCCCCTACGGGGGGAAACACCATATATTTT

j_gene: TRBJ1-5
abundance: few
v_gene: TRBV10-1
d_gene: .
len: 14
CDR3aa: CAAGCPLINQPQHF
CDR3nt: TGCGCCGCCGGGTGCCCCCTTATCAATCAGCCCCAGCATTTT

j_gene: TRBJ2-3
abundance: .
v_gene: TRBV6-1
d_gene: .
len: 15
CDR3aa: CASSTTGLTEDTQYF
CDR3nt: TGTGCCAGCAGTACTACAGGGCTTACCGAGGATACGCAGTATTTT

j_gene: TRBJ1-2
abundance: .
v_gene: TRBV6-5
d_gene: TRBD1
len: 15
CDR3aa: CASSYPGQGNPGYTF
CDR3nt: TGTGCCAGCAGTTACCCGGGACAGGGAAACCCTGGCTACACCTTC

j_gene: TRBJ1-6
abundance: .
v_gene: TRBV5-8
d_gene: .
len: 15
CDR3aa: CASSFGLGGNSPLHF
CDR3nt: TGTGCCAGCAGCTTTGGTTTGGGGGGAAATTCACCCCTCCACTTT

j_gene: TRBJ1-2
abundance: .
v_gene: TRBV2
d_gene: TRBD1
len: 15
CDR3aa: CASSEGNRGDYGYTF
CDR3nt: TGTGCCAGCAGTGAAGGGAACAGGGGGGACTATGGCTACACCTTC

j_gene: TRBJ2-3
abundance: .
v_gene: TRBV5-1
d_gene: .
len: 16
CDR3aa: CASSPSRGGGTDTQYF
CDR3nt: TGCGCCAGCAGCCCAAGCCGCGGAGGGGGCACAGATACGCAGTATTTT

j_gene: TRBJ2-1
abundance: .
v_gene: TRBV7-6
d_gene: .
len: 14
CDR3aa: CASSSLKQGNEQFF
CDR3nt: TGTGCCAGCAGCTCCCTGAAGCAGGGGAATGAGCAGTTCTTC

j_gene: TRBJ1-6
abundance: .
v_gene: TRBV7-9
d_gene: .
len: 16
CDR3aa: CASSLGSGLVDSPLHF
CDR3nt: TGTGCCAGCAGCTTAGGAAGTGGGCTGGTGGATTCACCCCTCCACTTT

j_gene: TRBJ1-3
abundance: once
v_gene: TRBV28
d_gene: .
len: 15
CDR3aa: CASSLRGLSGNTIYF
CDR3nt: TGTGCCAGCAGTTTAAGAGGGCTCTCTGGAAACACCATATATTTT